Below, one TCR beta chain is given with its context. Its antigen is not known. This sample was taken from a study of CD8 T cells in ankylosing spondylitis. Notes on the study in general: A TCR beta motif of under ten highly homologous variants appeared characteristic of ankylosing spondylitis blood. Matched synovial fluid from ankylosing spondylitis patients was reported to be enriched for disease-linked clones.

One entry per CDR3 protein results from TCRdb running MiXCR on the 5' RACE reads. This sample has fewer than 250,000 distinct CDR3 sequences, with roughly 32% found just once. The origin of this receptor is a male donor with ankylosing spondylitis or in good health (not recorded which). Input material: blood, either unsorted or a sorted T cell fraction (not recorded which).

The CDR3 protein is CASSDGTGQETQYF. The CDR3, as DNA: TGTGCCAGCAGTGACGGGACGGGACAAGAGACCCAGTACTTC. J is TRBJ2-5 and V is TRBV6-1, with D perhaps being TRBD1 or TRBD2 (5 bases each). The CDR3 covers 14 residues. Trimming took 3 bases from V and 2 from J, leaving 10 bases between them. CDR1 is MNHNS, CDR2 SASEGT, per germline.